The next 11 T cell receptor beta chains were all read from a single sample in a study of T cells in women clearing cervical HPV infection. Profiled with immunoSEQ multiplex PCR; TCRdb holds only in-frame clones, not every one. In total, the table holds 20,000 to 25,000 clones. The sequencing input was blood buffy coat. The receptors were gathered from a woman between 18 and 70 years old with a cervical HPV16 infection that either progressed to CIN3+ or cleared (not recorded which).

In regard to this clone: The missing CDR3 end, 3 residues past where the read stops, is filled in from the germline J gene. The chain couples TRBV5-1 to TRBJ2-5, with D maybe TRBD1 (6 bases). CDR1 SGHRS and CDR2 YFSETQ come from the germline V gene. V was shortened by 0 bases and J by 5 bases, with 8 bases between the two germline ends. This CDR3 spans 13 amino acids. CDR3 sequence: CASSLVRGETQYF. The CDR3 bases that were read are TGCGCCAGCAGCTTGGTTAGGGGGGAGACC.

As to this clone: The CDR3 end lies 3 residues beyond the end of the read and is filled in from the germline J gene. The chain has TRBV11-1 and TRBJ2-1; maybe TRBD2 (6 bases). V gave up 1 base and J gave up 4 bases, with 11 bases separating them. The germline CDR1 and CDR2 sequences are SGHAT and FQDESV (reference sequence). The CDR3 length is 15 residues. Incomplete CDR3 DNA: TGTGCCAGCAGCTTAGGTAGCGGAGCATACAATGAG. It specifies CASSLGSGAYNE. The full CDR3 reads CASSLGSGAYNEQFF.

To note about this clone: The read comes to an end 3 residues before the CDR3 does, leaving the germline J gene to fill in the end. The chain links TRBV7-9 to TRBJ2-3; no firm D call. CDR3 size: 12 residues. Trimming stripped 3 bases from V and 2 bases from J, with 3 bases between. Per the germline V gene, CDR1 is SEHNR and CDR2 is FQNEAQ (reference sequence). The CDR3 loop reads CASSFNTDTQYF. CDR3 bases read: TGTGCCAGCAGCTTCAACACAGATACG.

Remarks on this clone: The CDR3 end falls 3 residues outside the read, so it is completed with the germline J gene. The V call is TRBV20-1, the J call TRBJ2-7, with a tentative D call TRBD1 (6 bases). There are 16 residues in the CDR3. V was shortened by 0 bases and J by 2 bases, with 17 bases between the two germline ends. Germline-derived CDR1 and CDR2 are DFQATT and SNEGSKA (reference sequence). The sequenced part of the CDR3 DNA is TGCAGTGCTAGAGATCCCGGACCCCAGGGGCCCTACGAG. It encodes CSARDPGPQGPYE. The whole CDR3 protein is CSARDPGPQGPYEQYF.

As concerns this clone: The read ends 3 residues before the CDR3 terminus; that terminus is restored from the germline J gene. The chain employs TRBV29-1 and TRBJ1-5, with unresolved D. Trimming took 6 bases from V and 2 from J, leaving 8 bases between them. Germline V CDR1 and CDR2: SQVTM, ANQGSEA. This CDR3 is built from 12 residues. CDR3 DNA, as far as it was read: TGCAGCGTCGCGGGCGGCAATCAGCCC. Translated: CSVAGGNQP. The complete CDR3 sequence is CSVAGGNQPQHF.

On this clone: The read comes to an end 3 residues before the CDR3 does, leaving the germline J gene to fill in the end. The chain recombines TRBV12-3 or TRBV12-4 with TRBJ2-7; D possibly corresponds to TRBD2 (6 bases). The CDR3 consists of 15 residues. Trimming removed 3 bases from V and 4 bases from J, with 16 bases in between. The CDR3 DNA, read in part, is TGTGCCAGCAGTTTGATGGGGGGATCTGGATACGAG. Its translation is CASSLMGGSGYE. The CDR3 in full is CASSLMGGSGYEQYF.

Concerning this clone itself: The read ends 3 residues shy of where the CDR3 ends; the end is completed using the germline J gene. The rearrangement joins TRBV7-2 to TRBJ2-4; D is unresolved. The CDR3 contains 12 residues. Per the germline V gene, CDR1 is SGHTA and CDR2 is FQGNSA. CDR3 DNA (partial): TGTGCCAGCAGCTCCGATAACTATGGT. Amino acid sequence: CASSSDNYG. The whole CDR3 protein reads CASSSDNYGQYF.

Note on this clone: The missing CDR3 end, 3 residues past where the read stops, is filled in from the germline J gene. The chain is built from TRBV29-1 and TRBJ2-7; 11 bases align to TRBD2. The CDR3 covers 14 residues. The J segment lost 2 bases and the V segment lost 6 bases, leaving 6 bases of the junction unmatched. Germline V gene sequence: CDR1 SQVTM, CDR2 ANQGSEA. CDR3 loop: CSVLGLAGPYEQYF. The sequenced part of the CDR3 DNA is TGCAGCGTCCTCGGACTAGCGGGCCCCTACGAG.

Remarks on this clone: The sequence runs out 3 residues before the end of the CDR3; the remainder is reconstructed from the germline J gene. This sequence joins TRBV19 and TRBJ2-2; weak D call: TRBD2 (5 bases). CDR1 and CDR2 (germline): LNHDA, SQIVND (reference sequence). The CDR3 spans 15 residues. The CDR3 DNA, read in part, is TGTGCCAGTAGTATAGAACGGGGTATAGGTGAAAAG. Its translation is CASSIERGIGEK. The entire CDR3 sequence reads CASSIERGIGEKLFF.

Comment on this clone: The read gets to within 3 residues of the CDR3 end, and the germline J gene fills in the rest. The chain couples TRBV5-4 to TRBJ1-6; 7 bases map to TRBD1. The length of the CDR3 is 14 residues. V lost 2 bases, J lost 5 bases, and 1 base stayed unmatched. CDR1 and CDR2 from the germline V gene are SGHNT and YYREEE (reference sequence). CDR3 sequence reads: CASSFDRDNSPLHF. The sequenced CDR3 bases are TGTGCCAGCAGCTTCGACAGGGATAATTCACCC. Full variable domain (rest looked up from reference TRBV5-4 and TRBJ1-6): ETGVTQSPTHLIKTRGQQVTLRCSSQSGHNTVSWYQQALGQGPQFIFQYYREEENGRGNFPPRFSGLQFPNYSSELNVNALELDDSALYLCASSFDRDNSPLHFGNGTRLTVT.

Details on this clone: The read finishes 3 residues shy of the CDR3 end, and the germline J gene is used to complete it. J is TRBJ1-4 and V is TRBV7-2; tentatively, D is TRBD1 (6 bases). CDR3 size: 15 residues. CDR1 is SGHTA and CDR2 is FQGNSA in the germline V gene. CDR3 amino acids: CASSFSGQGNSPLFF. The DNA read from the CDR3 is TGTGCCAGCAGCTTCTCCGGGCAGGGGAACTCACCA.